This T cell receptor (beta chain) was recovered during a study of T cell clusters in autoimmune cytopenias. Study information: Healthy donor controls had a mean age of around 53 years and median age of around 59 years. The median distinct TRB clonotype count was 2,000 to 2,500 per sample, from a median 51,575 reads.

Each sample's input was 250 ng genomic DNA, 35,000 to 40,000 genome equivalents. The CDR3 consists of 15 residues. CDR1 and CDR2 (germline): KGHSH, LQKENI. TRB was amplified by touch-down multiplex PCR, primer pools A and B combined. TCRdb re-called the multiplex PCR reads and shows each CDR3 protein once, DNA omitted. The listing contains about 4,500 distinct CDR3 sequences. A further study also used this sample, focusing on T cell repertoires in aging, cancer and after chemotherapy. That work contributes: Healthy donor repertoires were recorded over several months to years and showed clear clonal overlap. In each cancer cohort, median generation probability increased across chemotherapy, suggesting thymic output rebounded.

The specimen was peripheral blood. This receptor was taken from a human donor in good health. The rearrangement joins TRBV18 to TRBJ2-1; the TCRdb call, TRBD2, lacks DNA for checking. The CDR3 spells CASSPRTSGSDEQFF.